This T cell receptor (beta chain) emerged from a study of cytomegalovirus exposure and HLA in healthy donors. TCRdb keeps only in-frame clones here, not all; method: immunoSEQ multiplex PCR. The profile shows 130,000 to 150,000 clones, 87% of them singletons. The germline CDR1 and CDR2 sequences are SGDLS and YYNGEE. This CDR3 contains 14 residues. The V end lost 2 bases, the J end lost 3 bases, and 12 bases lay between the germline ends. With respect to this clone: Its matching antigen is unknown.

Regarding the study as a whole: Rare TCR sequences dominated, though some public TCRs recurred in many donors.

This sequence was found in a man between 18 and 35 years old in good health and CMV-seropositive. This sequence joins TRBV9 and TRBJ2-7, with D tentatively TRBD2 (6 bases). Sequenced: PBMCs. For the CDR3, the DNA is TGTGCCAGCAGCGTGGGCGGGAAGGGCTACGAGCAGTACTTC. Encoded protein: CASSVGGKGYEQYF.